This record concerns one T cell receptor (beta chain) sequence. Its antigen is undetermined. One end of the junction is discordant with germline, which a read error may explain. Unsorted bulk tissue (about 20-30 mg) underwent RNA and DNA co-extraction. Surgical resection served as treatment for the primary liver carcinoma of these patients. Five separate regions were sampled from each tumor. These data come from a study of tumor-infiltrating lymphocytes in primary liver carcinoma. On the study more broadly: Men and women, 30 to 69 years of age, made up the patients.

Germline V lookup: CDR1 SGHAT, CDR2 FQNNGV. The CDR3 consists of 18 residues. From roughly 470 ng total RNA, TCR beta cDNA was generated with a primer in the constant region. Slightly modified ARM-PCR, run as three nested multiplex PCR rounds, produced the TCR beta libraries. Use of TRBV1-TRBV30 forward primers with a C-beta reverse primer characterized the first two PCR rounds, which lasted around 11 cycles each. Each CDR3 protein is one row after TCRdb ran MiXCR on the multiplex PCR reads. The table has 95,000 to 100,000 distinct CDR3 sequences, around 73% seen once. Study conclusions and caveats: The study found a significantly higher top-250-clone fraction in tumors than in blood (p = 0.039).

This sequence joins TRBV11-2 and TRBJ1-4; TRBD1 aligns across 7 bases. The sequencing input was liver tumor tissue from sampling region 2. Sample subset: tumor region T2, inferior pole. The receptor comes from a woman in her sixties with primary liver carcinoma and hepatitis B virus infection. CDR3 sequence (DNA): TGTGTCAGCAGCCCGACAGGGACCACTCGAGCAACTAATGAGAAACTGTTTTTT. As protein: CVSSPTGTTRATNEKLFF.